The 26 T cell receptor beta chains below were found in one sample sequenced in a study of human T cells and chemical hapten exposure. TCRdb recomputed calls from the RACE reads with MiXCR, one row per CDR3 protein. The sample has about 120,000 distinct CDR3 sequences; roughly an eighth are singletons. Noted time point: patch test 1, 2 weeks after DPC sensitization. The treatment here: therapeutic diphenylcyclopropenone sensitization with weekly scalp DPC. Here the sequenced sample was whole blood, taken in connection with sensitization to the hapten diphenylcyclopropenone (DPC). All receptors come from a young man with alopecia areata. Some clones in this sample may be carry-over from other donors' samples.

The rearrangement joins TRBV10-3 to TRBJ2-5; 11 nucleotides agree with TRBD2. Trimming removed 0 bases from V and 2 bases from J; junction bases left unmatched: 8. CDR3 length equals 18 residues. Germline CDR1 reads ENHRY; CDR2 reads SYGVKD. This chain's CDR3 is CAISESASGGPNQETQYF. CDR3 DNA sequence: TGTGCCATCAGTGAGTCGGCTAGCGGGGGGCCCAATCAAGAGACCCAGTACTTC.

The chain recombines TRBV5-4 with TRBJ1-3; no reliable D call. CDR3 length: 14 residues. Germline V CDR1 and CDR2: SGHNT, YYREEE (reference sequence). The germline V and J ends were trimmed by 3 bases and 0 bases, with 7 bases remaining between them. CDR3 sequence (DNA): TGTGCCAGCAGCTCGACGGCCTCTGGAAACACCATATATTTT. Its translation: CASSSTASGNTIYF.

This chain joins TRBV7-9 and TRBJ2-2, with D perhaps matching TRBD1 or TRBD2 (5 bases each). CDR1 and CDR2 (germline): SEHNR, FQNEAQ (reference sequence). The CDR3 consists of 16 residues. Trimming removed 5 bases at V and 0 bases at J, with 13 bases between. The CDR3 DNA reads as TGTGCCAGCAGCGGAGGACACCTAGCGAACACCGGGGAGCTGTTTTTT. It translates to CASSGGHLANTGELFF. Full variable domain (missing parts from reference TRBV7-9 and TRBJ2-2): DTGVSQNPRHKITKRGQNVTFRCDPISEHNRLYWYRQTLGQGPEFLTYFQNEAQLEKSRLLSDRFSAERPKGSFSTLEIQRTEQGDSAMYLCASSGGHLANTGELFFGEGSRLTVL.

This clonotype was counted between two and nine times. This sequence joins TRBV27 and TRBJ2-6; D perhaps matches TRBD1 (5 bases). The CDR3 is 20 residues long. The germline V gene has CDR1 MNHEY and CDR2 SMNVEV (reference sequence). V shed 4 bases and J shed 0 bases, with 22 bases lying between them. The CDR3: CASSSWGQQGAISGANVLTF. DNA of the CDR3: TGTGCCAGCAGTTCTTGGGGCCAACAAGGAGCCATCTCTGGGGCCAACGTCCTGACTTTC.

V and J are TRBV4-3 and TRBJ2-3; the D is unclear. Germline V lookup: CDR1 LGHNA, CDR2 YSLEER. The CDR3 spans 14 residues. Trimming took off 2 bases at V and 0 bases at J, with 6 bases between the two ends. CDR3 in DNA: TGCGCCAGCAGCCAACACCCTAGCACAGATACGCAGTATTTT. Amino acid sequence: CASSQHPSTDTQYF.

The rearrangement joins TRBV5-1 to TRBJ2-5; D perhaps matches TRBD1 (5 bases). The CDR3 consists of 14 residues. The germline V gene encodes CDR1 SGHRS and CDR2 YFSETQ. Trimming shortened V by 4 bases and J by 5 bases, and 15 bases separated the two germline ends. The CDR3 loop reads CASSVSRDTETQYF. The CDR3 coding sequence is TGCGCCAGCAGCGTATCCAGGGATACGGAGACCCAGTACTTC.

This clonotype has only a few counts. This sequence joins TRBV7-3 and TRBJ2-7; TRBD1 aligns across 7 bases. After removal of 0 bases from V and 6 bases from J, the junction contained 8 bases not matched to a gene. The CDR3 consists of 15 residues. The germline CDR1 and CDR2 sequences are SGHTA and FQGTGA. As DNA, the CDR3 is TGTGCCAGCAGCTTAACGTATGGGACAGCCTCCGAGCAGTACTTC. Protein: CASSLTYGTASEQYF.

The rearrangement links TRBV6-2 or TRBV6-3 to TRBJ1-1; tentative D call: TRBD1 (5 bases). The CDR3 consists of 13 residues. Between the trimmed V and J ends, which lost 0 bases and 4 bases, there was a span of 6 bases. Germline V CDR1 and CDR2: MNHEY, SVGEGT. In DNA, the CDR3 is TGTGCCAGCAGTTACTCGGACATCACTGAAGCTTTCTTT. It codes for CASSYSDITEAFF.

This clonotype was seen only a few times. J is TRBJ1-4 and V is TRBV20-1; 8 nucleotides agree with TRBD1. Trimming took 5 bases from V and 8 from J; bases not matched to a gene: 4. The germline gives CDR1 DFQATT, CDR2 SNEGSKA (reference sequence). CDR3 length equals 12 residues. This CDR3 reads CSASGQAEKLFF. The CDR3 DNA reads as TGCAGTGCTTCGGGACAGGCGGAAAAACTGTTTTTT.

This clonotype occurred a few times. The chain carries TRBV2 and TRBJ2-3; possibly TRBD1 or TRBD2 for D (5 bases each). The CDR3 consists of 14 residues. The germline V gene has CDR1 SNHLY and CDR2 FYNNEI. V was clipped by 2 bases and J by 2 bases, with 8 bases between them. CDR3 sequence (DNA): TGTGCCAGCAGTGAACAGGGACCCACAGATACGCAGTATTTT. Translating it yields CASSEQGPTDTQYF.

This clonotype was counted between two and nine times. This chain uses TRBV20-1 with TRBJ1-1; 7 bases are shared with TRBD1. V gave up 2 bases and J gave up 0 bases; unmatched junction bases: 6. This CDR3 comprises 15 residues. Germline V gives CDR1 DFQATT, CDR2 SNEGSKA (reference sequence). The DNA for the CDR3 is TGCAGTGCTAGACCTAACAGGGGCATGAACACTGAAGCTTTCTTT. It is translated as CSARPNRGMNTEAFF.

The chain joins TRBV10-3 to TRBJ2-1, with D maybe TRBD2 (5 bases). Germline V gene data show CDR1 as ENHRY and CDR2 as SYGVKD. The CDR3 has 14 amino acids. The germline V and J ends were trimmed by 10 bases and 3 bases, with 16 bases remaining between them. The CDR3 coding sequence is TGTGCCACCCGATATAGCGATATCTACAATGAGCAGTTCTTC. Translation: CATRYSDIYNEQFF.

The chain employs TRBV5-1 and TRBJ1-6, with 7 positions matching TRBD1. V trimming: 6 bases; J trimming: 6 bases; junction bases outside the gene matches: 9. Germline assignment: CDR1 SGHRS and CDR2 YFSETQ. This CDR3 is 15 amino acids long. Here the CDR3 reads CASKNRGELNSPLHF. CDR3 nucleotides: TGCGCCAGCAAAAACAGGGGCGAGCTTAATTCACCCCTCCACTTT.

The chain joins TRBV20-1 to TRBJ2-5, with D possibly TRBD1 on 5 matching bases. V dropped 5 bases and J dropped 4 bases, with 14 bases sitting between them. The CDR3 runs to 13 residues. Germline V gene data show CDR1 as DFQATT and CDR2 as SNEGSKA (reference sequence). This CDR3 reads CSAPWIQGETQYF. CDR3 sequence (DNA): TGCAGTGCTCCTTGGATCCAGGGAGAGACCCAGTACTTC.

The chain has TRBV28 and TRBJ2-7; tentative D call: TRBD1 (5 bases). This CDR3 is 14 amino acids long. Between the trimmed V and J ends, which lost 6 bases and 4 bases, there was a span of 16 bases. Germline V gives CDR1 MDHEN, CDR2 SYDVKM. In nucleotides, the CDR3 is TGTGCCAGCAGAGGGGCGTACGGAGATTACGAGCAGTACTTC. Translation: CASRGAYGDYEQYF.

This chain links TRBV5-5 with TRBJ2-7; TRBD1 is a possible D gene (6 bases). The CDR3 runs 15 residues. CDR1 is SGHKS, CDR2 YYEKEE, per germline (reference sequence). Deletions cut 2 bases from V and 0 bases from J, with 12 bases between. The CDR3 DNA reads TGTGCCAGCAGCTTTAGGCCAGGGGCCTCCTACGAGCAGTACGTC. Encoded protein: CASSFRPGASYEQYV.

This clonotype was observed a handful of times. The chain combines TRBV7-6 with TRBJ2-3; D gene unclear. V lost 1 base and J lost 5, with 13 bases in between. Germline V CDR1 and CDR2: SGHVS, FNYEAQ. The CDR3 is made up of 15 amino acids. This CDR3 reads CASSLEVPMGDTQYF. The CDR3 DNA reads as TGTGCCAGCAGCTTAGAGGTGCCCATGGGAGATACGCAGTATTTT. The variable domain in full, with the rest retrieved from reference TRBV7-6 and TRBJ2-3, is GAGVSQSPRYKVTKRGQDVALRCDPISGHVSLYWYRQALGQGPEFLTYFNYEAQQDKSGLPNDRFSAERPEGSISTLTIQRTEQRDSAMYRCASSLEVPMGDTQYFGPGTRLTVL.

This clonotype has at least ten counts. The rearrangement uses TRBV10-3 and TRBJ1-6, with no clear D. The V gene lost 7 bases and the J gene lost 14 bases, with 15 bases spanning the gap. This CDR3 is 12 amino acids long. The germline gives CDR1 ENHRY, CDR2 SYGVKD. The CDR3 DNA reads TGTGCCATCACCCAGTCCGGGCAAACCCTCCACTTT. Protein product: CAITQSGQTLHF.

The J gene is TRBJ1-5, the V gene TRBV6-2 or TRBV6-3; D remains ambiguous. Germline V gene lookup returns CDR1 MNHEY and CDR2 SVGEGT. This CDR3 has 15 amino acids. The V and J ends lost 6 bases and 0 bases respectively, with 12 bases between them. Here the CDR3 reads CASRNGQNSNQPQHF. The CDR3 region has the DNA TGTGCCAGCAGGAATGGCCAGAATAGCAATCAGCCCCAGCATTTT.

The table lists this clonotype with a few counts. Sequence at one end of the junction differs from germline and may be a read error. The rearrangement uses TRBV28 and TRBJ1-6, with TRBD1 matching over 7 bases. From germline, CDR1 is MDHEN and CDR2 SYDVKM. The CDR3 is made up of 16 amino acids. This chain's CDR3 is CASIKQDRFYISPLHF. As DNA, the CDR3 is TGTGCCAGCATTAAACAGGACAGGTTTTATATTTCACCCCTCCACTTT.

This clonotype was observed many times. The CDR3 reads CSVRGQGVYNEQFF. The CDR3 DNA is TGCAGCGTCCGCGGACAGGGGGTCTACAATGAGCAGTTCTTC. The chain uses TRBV29-1 and TRBJ2-1, with 10 nucleotides matching TRBD1. The V gene end was trimmed by 6 bases and the J gene end by 3 bases; junction bases not matched to a gene: 5. Germline assignment: CDR1 SQVTM and CDR2 ANQGSEA. CDR3 size: 14 residues.

This clonotype appeared a few times. CDR3 amino acids: CASSVEGDTEAFF. CDR3 coding DNA: TGTGCCAGCAGCGTAGAGGGGGACACTGAAGCTTTCTTT. The gene calls are TRBV9 and TRBJ1-1; D may be TRBD1 (6 bases). Trimming removed 0 bases from V and 3 bases from J, with 6 bases in between. CDR1 and CDR2 (germline): SGDLS, YYNGEE. The CDR3 loop spans 13 amino acids.

Ten or more counts support this clonotype. The chain employs TRBV7-3 and TRBJ2-1; D is unresolved. Germline assignment: CDR1 SGHTA and CDR2 FQGTGA. Trimming shortened V by 5 bases and J by 4 bases, and 12 bases separated the two germline ends. CDR3 length equals 14 residues. DNA for the CDR3: TGTGCCAGCAGCCCTACGACGTTTTACAATGAGCAGTTCTTC. Its translation is CASSPTTFYNEQFF. The full variable domain, completed using reference TRBV7-3 and TRBJ2-1, is GAGVSQTPSNKVTEKGKYVELRCDPISGHTALYWYRQSLGQGPEFLIYFQGTGAADDSGLPNDRFFAVRPEGSVSTLKIQRTERGDSAVYLCASSPTTFYNEQFFGPGTRLTVL.

This clonotype was picked up a small number of times. This rearrangement joins TRBV5-1 to TRBJ1-1, with D possibly TRBD1 on 6 matching bases. Trimming took off 0 bases at V and 5 bases at J, with 11 bases between the two ends. The CDR3 spans 14 residues. Germline values: CDR1 SGHRS, CDR2 YFSETQ. The CDR3 protein is CASSLARGQTEAFF. For the CDR3, the DNA is TGCGCCAGCAGCTTGGCCAGGGGACAAACTGAAGCTTTCTTT.

In this sample, this clonotype turned up a few times. J is TRBJ1-6 and V is TRBV7-9; 7 positions match TRBD1. Germline V gives CDR1 SEHNR, CDR2 FQNEAQ (reference sequence). J was trimmed by 0 bases and V by 5 bases; bases with no gene match: 10. The CDR3 runs to 18 residues. CDR3 residues: CASSPRTGQSSYNSPLHF. The CDR3, as DNA: TGTGCCAGCAGCCCGAGGACAGGCCAGAGCTCCTATAATTCACCCCTCCACTTT.

This clonotype came up a few times. This chain uses TRBV6-2 or TRBV6-3 with TRBJ2-1, with 9 positions matching TRBD2. This CDR3 has 18 amino acids. V shed 0 bases and J 0 bases; nucleotides not matched to a gene: 6. Germline V gene data show CDR1 as MNHEY and CDR2 as SVGEGT. The CDR3 coding sequence is TGTGCCAGCAGTTACTCGTCTAGCGGGGCCAGCTCCTACAATGAGCAGTTCTTC. As protein: CASSYSSSGASSYNEQFF.